These 26 T cell receptor beta chains came from one sample sequenced in a study of cytomegalovirus exposure and HLA in healthy donors (dated by TCRdb to about 2017). Libraries were prepared through the immunoSEQ multiplex PCR assay. The multiplex PCR relied on a mix of 60 forward primers for TCR Vbeta segments and 13 reverse primers for TCR Jbeta segments. TCRdb took this table from immuneACCESS and kept in-frame rearrangements with V and J called. Such tables lack part of the clones; where checked against another copy, unresolved V genes explain under half of the gap, and the rest is unexplained. Recorded for this sample are 70,000 to 95,000 clones; around 81% of them occurred a single time. The biggest ten clones account for under 2% of the sample. The sequenced material came from PBMCs. The receptors stem from a woman aged 30 to 39 in good health and CMV-seronegative.

This clone was observed a handful of times. The chain couples TRBV5-4 to TRBJ2-6, with TRBD1 as a possible D gene (6 bases). V lost 0 bases and J lost 0, with 13 bases in between. The CDR3 sequence is 18 residues long. Germline-derived CDR1 and CDR2 are SGHNT and YYREEE (reference sequence). Here the CDR3 DNA reads TGTGCCAGCAGCTTGGAGCCAGGGGCGAGCTCTGGGGCCAACGTCCTGACTTTC. It encodes CASSLEPGASSGANVLTF. Based on the CDR3 plus reference TRBV5-4 and TRBJ2-6, the full variable domain is ETGVTQSPTHLIKTRGQQVTLRCSSQSGHNTVSWYQQALGQGPQFIFQYYREEENGRGNFPPRFSGLQFPNYSSELNVNALELDDSALYLCASSLEPGASSGANVLTFGAGSRLTVL.

J is TRBJ1-1 and V is TRBV7-9; D not certain. The CDR3 length is 12 residues. Per the germline V gene, CDR1 is SEHNR and CDR2 is FQNEAQ (reference sequence). V gave up 5 bases and J gave up 7 bases, with 11 bases separating them. The CDR3 DNA is TGTGCCAGCAGCCTAAGTGGGAGTGAAGCTTTCTTT. Its protein product is CASSLSGSEAFF. The full variable domain, with the rest looked up from reference TRBV7-9 and TRBJ1-1, is DTGVSQNPRHKITKRGQNVTFRCDPISEHNRLYWYRQTLGQGPEFLTYFQNEAQLEKSRLLSDRFSAERPKGSFSTLEIQRTEQGDSAMYLCASSLSGSEAFFGQGTRLTVV.

The chain carries TRBV27 and TRBJ2-7, with 9 bases that match TRBD2. This CDR3 has 14 amino acids. Trimming cost V 5 bases and J 6 bases; bases outside gene matches: 8. Germline lookup yields CDR1 MNHEY and CDR2 SMNVEV (reference sequence). CDR3 sequence: CASSPLAGVAEQYF. CDR3 nucleotides: TGTGCCAGCAGTCCATTAGCGGGAGTGGCCGAGCAGTACTTC.

The chain carries TRBV7-8 and TRBJ1-2; 8 bases line up with TRBD1. Trimming at V came to 5 bases and at J to 8 bases, leaving 16 bases not matched to a gene. Germline V lookup: CDR1 SGHVS, CDR2 FQNEAQ. The CDR3 length is 16 residues. In DNA, the CDR3 is TGTGCCAGCAGCCCATTGGGTCAGGGGGCACGTTGGGGCTACACCTTC. Translating gives CASSPLGQGARWGYTF.

The chain is built from TRBV14 and TRBJ2-7, with TRBD2 matching 10 bases. CDR1 and CDR2 from the germline V gene are SGHDN and FVKESK. The CDR3 totals 16 residues. V lost 1 base, J lost 4 bases, and 7 bases stayed unmatched. The CDR3 DNA follows: TGTGCCAGCAGCCAAGGTCCTTCTAGCGGGAGATACGAGCAGTACTTC. Amino acids: CASSQGPSSGRYEQYF.

This clone was seen a few times. The chain uses TRBV5-6 and TRBJ1-1; 8 bases align to TRBD1. Germline V CDR1 and CDR2: SGHDT, YYEEEE. The trim removed 3 bases at V and 4 bases at J, leaving 5 bases unmatched. The CDR3 has 14 residues. The CDR3 region is CASSSADRATEAFF. In DNA, the CDR3 is TGTGCCAGCAGCTCGGCGGACAGGGCCACTGAAGCTTTCTTT.

The chain couples TRBV5-1 to TRBJ2-1; TRBD2 matches 9 bases. This CDR3 spans 15 amino acids. V was pared by 6 bases and J by 6 bases, with 10 bases of the junction left unmatched. In germline, CDR1 is SGHRS, CDR2 YFSETQ. Written as DNA, the CDR3 is TGCGCCAGCAAATTAGCGGGAGAAGGGGCCAATGAGCAGTTCTTC. This gives the protein CASKLAGEGANEQFF.

CDR3 sequence (DNA): TGTGCCAGCAGCTTATCAGGGGGCAAGTCCTACGAGCAGTACTTC. It yields the protein CASSLSGGKSYEQYF. The V and J genes are TRBV5-4 and TRBJ2-7, with 8 nucleotides matching TRBD1. This CDR3 region has 15 residues. Germline assignment: CDR1 SGHNT and CDR2 YYREEE (reference sequence). J was trimmed by 1 base and V by 2 bases; bases with no gene match: 5. The full variable domain, its missing parts supplied by reference TRBV5-4 and TRBJ2-7, is ETGVTQSPTHLIKTRGQQVTLRCSSQSGHNTVSWYQQALGQGPQFIFQYYREEENGRGNFPPRFSGLQFPNYSSELNVNALELDDSALYLCASSLSGGKSYEQYFGPGTRLTVT.

This rearrangement joins TRBV6-1 to TRBJ2-7, with a weak D call TRBD2 (5 bases). The CDR3 is made up of 12 amino acids. V lost 7 bases to trimming and J lost 6 bases, with 13 bases between them. Germline values: CDR1 MNHNS, CDR2 SASEGT. CDR3 residues: CASIEGSVEQYF. In nucleotides, the CDR3 is TGTGCCAGCATTGAGGGTAGCGTCGAGCAGTACTTC.

The CDR3 coding sequence is TGCGCCAGCAGCCAAGATTTGTGGAGCTCCTACGAGCAGTACTTC. It specifies CASSQDLWSSYEQYF. V gene TRBV4-3 combines with J gene TRBJ2-7, with unresolved D. Trimming left V 0 bases short and J 0 bases short, with 9 bases between. CDR3 length: 15 amino acids. Germline CDR1 and CDR2: LGHNA and YSLEER.

V and J are TRBV27 and TRBJ1-5; tentative D call: TRBD1 (5 bases). The CDR3 is 15 amino acids. Trimming stripped 3 bases from V and 5 bases from J, with 14 bases between. Germline-derived CDR1 and CDR2 are MNHEY and SMNVEV (reference sequence). For the CDR3, the DNA is TGTGCCAGCAGTTTCATATCGTCGGGGGATCAGCCCCAGCATTTT. Encoded protein: CASSFISSGDQPQHF.

This rearrangement joins TRBV28 to TRBJ2-1, with TRBD2 matching over 12 bases. The germline gives CDR1 MDHEN, CDR2 SYDVKM. CDR3 size: 19 residues. V lost 1 base to trimming and J lost 9 bases; unmatched junction nucleotides: 16. The CDR3 spells CASSLYPLALAGGGGEQFF. The CDR3 DNA sequence: TGTGCCAGCAGTTTATACCCCCTCGCGCTAGCGGGAGGGGGGGGTGAGCAGTTCTTC.

The chain recombines TRBV21-1 with TRBJ2-7; the table's TRBD2 call for D was not verified on the DNA. TRBV21-1 represents a pseudogene. The CDR3 totals 21 residues. CDR3 DNA: TGTGCCAGCAGCAAATCACTAGCGGGAACCTCAACCTTTCAGAGCTCCTACGAGCAGTACTTC. This gives the protein CASSKSLAGTSTFQSSYEQYF.

The chain joins TRBV19 to TRBJ1-5; the match to TRBD1 covers 7 bases. The germline gives CDR1 LNHDA, CDR2 SQIVND (reference sequence). The CDR3 totals 15 residues. The V and J ends lost 5 bases and 4 bases, in that order; junction bases with no gene match: 8. The CDR3 reads CASSYGTVSNQPQHF. In DNA, the CDR3 is TGTGCCAGTAGTTACGGGACAGTATCAAATCAGCCCCAGCATTTT.

This chain uses TRBV14 with TRBJ1-2; 9 nucleotides agree with TRBD1. The CDR3 has 14 amino acids. Germline CDR1 reads SGHDN; CDR2 reads FVKESK. J lost 3 bases, V lost 4 bases, and 3 bases had no gene match. CDR3 bases: TGTGCCAGCAGCCGATGGACAGGGGACTATGGCTACACCTTC. Amino acid sequence: CASSRWTGDYGYTF.

The genes are TRBV2 and TRBJ2-1; 10 positions agree with TRBD2. J was trimmed by 6 bases and V by 5 bases; bases with no gene match: 10. Germline lookup yields CDR1 SNHLY and CDR2 FYNNEI. The CDR3 is 16 amino acids. CDR3 bases: TGTGCCAGCAGTCCTCCAAGCGGGAGGGCCACCAATGAGCAGTTCTTC. Translated: CASSPPSGRATNEQFF.

In this sample, this clone turned up once. The J gene is TRBJ1-5, the V gene TRBV28; a weak D match, TRBD1 (5 bases). The CDR3 length is 15 residues. Per germline, CDR1 MDHEN and CDR2 SYDVKM. Trimming removed 5 bases from V and 0 bases from J, with 11 bases in between. Here the CDR3 reads CASSGEQVSNQPQHF. For the CDR3, the DNA is TGTGCCAGCAGTGGTGAACAGGTTAGCAATCAGCCCCAGCATTTT.

This chain uses TRBV27 with TRBJ1-2, with a possible D match to TRBD1 (5 bases). Germline-derived CDR1 and CDR2 are MNHEY and SMNVEV (reference sequence). Trimming took 5 bases from V and 7 from J, leaving 14 bases between them. The CDR3 extends over 13 amino acids. CDR3 region: CASSPLGRGGYTF. The CDR3 nucleotides read TGTGCCAGCAGTCCCTTGGGGCGTGGTGGCTACACCTTC.

This chain joins TRBV18 and TRBJ1-5; TRBD1 agrees at 9 bases. CDR3 length equals 15 residues. Trimming took 3 bases from V and 3 from J; bases not matched to a gene: 3. The germline V gene has CDR1 KGHSH and CDR2 LQKENI. The CDR3 DNA reads as TGTGCCAGCTCACCGGGACAGGGCTTCAATCAGCCCCAGCATTTT. Translation gives CASSPGQGFNQPQHF.

J is TRBJ1-4 and V is TRBV28, with D uncertain. V was shortened by 2 bases and J by 8 bases, with 12 bases between the two germline ends. CDR1 MDHEN and CDR2 SYDVKM come from the germline V gene. CDR3 size: 14 residues. CDR3 nucleotides: TGTGCCAGCAGTTTACGGGTCGGGAGGGAAAAACTGTTTTTT. Its translation is CASSLRVGREKLFF. Full variable domain (outside the CDR3, taken from reference TRBV28 and TRBJ1-4): DVKVTQSSRYLVKRTGEKVFLECVQDMDHENMFWYRQDPGLGLRLIYFSYDVKMKEKGDIPEGYSVSREKKERFSLILESASTNQTSMYLCASSLRVGREKLFFGSGTQLSVL.

V is TRBV9 and J is TRBJ2-7, with 7 bases aligning to TRBD2. This CDR3 comprises 15 residues. J was trimmed by 3 bases and V by 3 bases; bases with no gene match: 9. In germline, CDR1 is SGDLS, CDR2 YYNGEE. The CDR3 DNA reads as TGTGCCAGCAGCGAGGGACTTGGGGGGGTCTACGAGCAGTACTTC. Protein product: CASSEGLGGVYEQYF.

This sequence joins TRBV11-3 and TRBJ1-1; possibly TRBD1 for D (6 bases). Germline V CDR1 and CDR2: SGHNT, YENEEA. V was shortened by 5 bases and J by 4 bases, with 20 bases between the two germline ends. The CDR3 extends over 16 amino acids. The CDR3 sequence: CASSPGGGDFSTEAFF. The CDR3 coding sequence is TGTGCCAGCAGCCCCGGGGGGGGCGATTTCTCCACTGAAGCTTTCTTT.

J is TRBJ1-2 and V is TRBV7-9, with D possibly TRBD1 on 5 matching bases. This CDR3 has 12 amino acids. V lost 7 bases and J 1 base, leaving 7 bases between the germline ends. Per the germline V gene, CDR1 is SEHNR and CDR2 is FQNEAQ (reference sequence). The CDR3 region is CASTGDNYGYTF. The CDR3 nucleotides are TGTGCCAGCACGGGGGATAACTATGGCTACACCTTC.

This clone turned up a few times. This rearrangement joins TRBV20-1 to TRBJ1-1; the D is unclear. Germline CDR1 DFQATT, CDR2 SNEGSKA (reference sequence). CDR3 length: 11 residues. With 7 bases removed from V and 1 base from J, the gap between germline ends came to 7 bases. CDR3 amino acids: CSVETNTEAFF. In DNA, the CDR3 is TGCAGTGTGGAGACGAACACTGAAGCTTTCTTT.

This sequence joins TRBV28 and TRBJ2-7; no definite D call. V lost 7 bases and J lost 4, with 17 bases in between. The CDR3 runs 14 residues. CDR1 is MDHEN and CDR2 is SYDVKM in the germline V gene. The CDR3 loop is CASIPSLEVYEQYF. The DNA for the CDR3 is TGTGCCAGCATCCCCTCTCTAGAGGTTTACGAGCAGTACTTC. Together with reference TRBV28 and TRBJ2-7, the CDR3 gives the full variable domain: DVKVTQSSRYLVKRTGEKVFLECVQDMDHENMFWYRQDPGLGLRLIYFSYDVKMKEKGDIPEGYSVSREKKERFSLILESASTNQTSMYLCASIPSLEVYEQYFGPGTRLTVT.

This chain links TRBV4-3 with TRBJ2-3; a weak D match, TRBD2 (6 bases). Germline lookup yields CDR1 LGHNA and CDR2 YSLEER. V lost 3 bases to trimming and J lost 6 bases, with 10 bases between them. This CDR3 region has 13 residues. The CDR3 region is CASSHPGLDTQYF. The CDR3 DNA is TGCGCCAGCAGCCACCCGGGACTTGATACGCAGTATTTT.